This T cell receptor beta chain was identified in a study of cytomegalovirus exposure and HLA in healthy donors. Regarding the study as a whole: No immune exposure information besides CMV serostatus was available. Using a false discovery rate of 0.05, a later analysis showed that 15,000 to 20,000 TCR beta sequences were associated with HLA alleles.

On this clone itself: Its antigen is unknown.

The PCR ran on 60 Vbeta and 13 Jbeta primers. Data came from immunoSEQ multiplex PCR; TCRdb stores just in-frame clones and leaves some out. The profile shows fewer than 250,000 clones, 85% to 90% of them singletons. CDR3 length equals 14 residues. Unmatched junction bases numbered 3, after V lost 4 bases and J lost 6 bases. From germline, CDR1 is MNHEY and CDR2 SMNVEV (reference sequence). The rearrangement uses TRBV27 and TRBJ2-2, with 9 bases lining up with TRBD1. Material for sequencing was PBMCs. The clonotype comes from a man aged 25-45 years in good health and CMV-seronegative. In DNA, the CDR3 is TGTGCCAGCAGTTGGGACAGGGAGGCCGGGGAGCTGTTTTTT. Its protein is CASSWDREAGELFF.